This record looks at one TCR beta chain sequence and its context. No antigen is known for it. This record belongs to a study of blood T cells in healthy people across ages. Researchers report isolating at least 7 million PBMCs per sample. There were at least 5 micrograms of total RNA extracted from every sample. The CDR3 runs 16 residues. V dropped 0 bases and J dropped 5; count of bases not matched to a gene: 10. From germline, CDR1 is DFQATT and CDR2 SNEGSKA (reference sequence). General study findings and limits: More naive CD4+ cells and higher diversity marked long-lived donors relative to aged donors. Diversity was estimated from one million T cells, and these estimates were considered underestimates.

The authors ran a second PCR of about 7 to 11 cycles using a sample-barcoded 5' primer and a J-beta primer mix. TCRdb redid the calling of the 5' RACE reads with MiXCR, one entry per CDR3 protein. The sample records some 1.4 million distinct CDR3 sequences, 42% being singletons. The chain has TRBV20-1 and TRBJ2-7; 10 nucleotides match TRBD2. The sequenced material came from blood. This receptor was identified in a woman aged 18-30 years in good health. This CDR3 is CSARDLSSGRSDEQYF. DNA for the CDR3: TGCAGTGCTAGAGATCTCTCTAGCGGGAGATCCGACGAGCAGTACTTC.